This TCR beta chain was captured by sequencing in a study of blood T cell repertoires in COVID-19. Looking at the study overall: Samples of COVID-19 (acute and convalescent) were obtained from the United States, Italy and Spain.

With regard to this clone: The same CDR3 also results from other DNA sequences found in this sample.

CDR1 is SGHAT, CDR2 FQNNGV, per germline. V was trimmed by 1 base and J by 3 bases, leaving 10 bases between them. The CDR3 is 14 amino acids. Recruits, aged roughly 18 to 95 years, lived in some 25 US areas. Participant-given clinical history determined each cohort assignment. How the authors handled the data: For nucleated cells, counts were estimated from reference gene primer amplification. Here immunoSEQ multiplex PCR was the method, and the copy in TCRdb shows in-frame clones only, minus some. Clone size and the V and J calls come from that table; the DNA yielded D and trimming. The profile covers under 400,000 clones, with 80% to 90% appearing a single time and 4% to 5.5% taken by the ten largest.

The chain links TRBV11-2 to TRBJ2-7; possibly TRBD2 for D (7 bases). This TCR was sampled from a woman in her 40s with acute COVID-19. Sequencing was performed on PBMCs or T cells enriched from blood (not recorded which). The CDR3 sequence: CASSLGGGRYEQYF. In DNA, the CDR3 is TGTGCCAGCAGCTTAGGGGGGGGGCGCTACGAGCAGTACTTC. The entire variable domain, with the rest obtained from reference TRBV11-2 and TRBJ2-7, is as follows: EAGVAQSPRYKIIEKRQSVAFWCNPISGHATLYWYQQILGQGPKLLIQFQNNGVVDDSQLPKDRFSAERLKGVDSTLKIQPAKLEDSAVYLCASSLGGGRYEQYFGPGTRLTVT.